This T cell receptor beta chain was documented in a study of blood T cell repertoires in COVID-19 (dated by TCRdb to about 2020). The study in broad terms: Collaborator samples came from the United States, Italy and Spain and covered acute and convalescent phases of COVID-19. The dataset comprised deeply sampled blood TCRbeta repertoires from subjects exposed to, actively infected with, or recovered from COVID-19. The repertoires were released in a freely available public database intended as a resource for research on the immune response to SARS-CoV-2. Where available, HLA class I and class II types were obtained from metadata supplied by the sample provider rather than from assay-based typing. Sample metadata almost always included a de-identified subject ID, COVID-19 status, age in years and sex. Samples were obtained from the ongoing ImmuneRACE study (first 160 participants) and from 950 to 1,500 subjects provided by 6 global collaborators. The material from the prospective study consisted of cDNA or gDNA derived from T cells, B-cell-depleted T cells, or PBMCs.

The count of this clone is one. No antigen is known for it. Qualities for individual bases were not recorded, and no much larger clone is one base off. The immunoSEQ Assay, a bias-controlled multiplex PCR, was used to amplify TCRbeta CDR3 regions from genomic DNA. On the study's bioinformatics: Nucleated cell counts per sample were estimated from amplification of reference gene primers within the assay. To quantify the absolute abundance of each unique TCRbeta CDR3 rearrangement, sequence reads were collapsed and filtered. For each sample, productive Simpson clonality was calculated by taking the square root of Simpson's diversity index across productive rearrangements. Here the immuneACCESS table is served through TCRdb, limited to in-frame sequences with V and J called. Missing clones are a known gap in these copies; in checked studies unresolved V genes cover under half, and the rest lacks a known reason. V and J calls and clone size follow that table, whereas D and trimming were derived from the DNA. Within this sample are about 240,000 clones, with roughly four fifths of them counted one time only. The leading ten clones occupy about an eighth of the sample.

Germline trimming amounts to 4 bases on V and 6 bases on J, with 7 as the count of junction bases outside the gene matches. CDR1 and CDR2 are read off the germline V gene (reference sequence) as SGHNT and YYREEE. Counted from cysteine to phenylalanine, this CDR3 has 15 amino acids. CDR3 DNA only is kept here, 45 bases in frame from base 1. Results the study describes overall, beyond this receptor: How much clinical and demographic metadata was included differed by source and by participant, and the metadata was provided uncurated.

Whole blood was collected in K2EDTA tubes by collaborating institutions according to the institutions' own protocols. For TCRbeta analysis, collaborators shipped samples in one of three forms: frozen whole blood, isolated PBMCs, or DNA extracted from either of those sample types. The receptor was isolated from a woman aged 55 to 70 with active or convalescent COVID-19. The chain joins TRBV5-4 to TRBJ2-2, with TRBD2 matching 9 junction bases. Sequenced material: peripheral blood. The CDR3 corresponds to CASSLTRTSAGELFF. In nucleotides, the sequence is TGTGCCAGCAGCCTAACCCGGACTAGCGCCGGGGAGCTGTTTTTT.